This entry lists 21 T cell receptor beta chains sequenced from one sample in a study of PD-L1 blockade in urothelial cancer. Time point indicated: peripheral blood 6 weeks after treatment start. TCRdb's copy holds only in-frame clones and misses some; the assay was immunoSEQ multiplex PCR. Here the sample spans approximately 47,000 clones, about 82% being singletons. Here the sequenced sample was PBMCs, taken around atezolizumab (anti-PD-L1) treatment. Receptors originate from a man in his 70s with urothelial cancer.

The rearrangement uses TRBV2 and TRBJ2-2; 8 bases fit TRBD1. This CDR3 is built from 15 residues. V trimming: 5 bases; J trimming: 8 bases; junction bases outside the gene matches: 10. Germline V lookup: CDR1 SNHLY, CDR2 FYNNEI. CDR3 nucleotide sequence: TGTGCCAGCAGTTCCTCCAGGGGGCCAGGGGGGGAGCTGTTTTTT. As protein: CASSSSRGPGGELFF.

This chain links TRBV6-5 with TRBJ2-7, with TRBD2 matching 10 bases. Looked up from germline, CDR1 is MNHEY and CDR2 is SVGAGI. CDR3 size: 14 residues. V was pared by 6 bases and J by 3 bases, with 5 bases of the junction left unmatched. CDR3 amino acids: CASRPGLASYEQYF. The CDR3, as DNA: TGTGCCAGCAGACCGGGACTAGCGAGCTACGAGCAGTACTTC.

The rearrangement joins TRBV7-2 to TRBJ2-3; no clear D. Germline loops: CDR1 SGHTA, CDR2 FQGNSA. The CDR3 has 14 residues. Trimming left V 2 bases short and J 0 bases short, with 6 bases between. CDR3 region: CASSLKLSTDTQYF. DNA for the CDR3: TGTGCCAGCAGCTTAAAGCTCAGCACAGATACGCAGTATTTT.

This clone has more than one count but fewer than ten. The V gene is TRBV2, the J gene TRBJ2-1; TRBD2 might be the D (7 bases). CDR3 size: 16 residues. V lost 6 bases to trimming and J lost 9 bases, with 24 bases between them. Looked up from germline, CDR1 is SNHLY and CDR2 is FYNNEI. In nucleotides, the CDR3 is TGTGCCAGCAGCCCAACAGCTCTAGGGGGGGAGGGTGAGCAGTTCTTC. This sequence encodes CASSPTALGGEGEQFF.

The chain recombines TRBV30 with TRBJ2-1; 13 nucleotides agree with TRBD2. Germline CDR1 is GTSNPN and CDR2 is SVGIG (reference sequence). The CDR3 spans 14 residues. V shed 7 bases and J 4 bases; nucleotides not matched to a gene: 4. CDR3 loop: CAYTGLAGYNEQFF. CDR3 in DNA: TGTGCCTACACGGGACTAGCGGGATACAATGAGCAGTTCTTC.

The chain has TRBV2 and TRBJ2-3; 7 positions match TRBD1. This CDR3 contains 17 residues. The germline V gene has CDR1 SNHLY and CDR2 FYNNEI. Trimming removed 0 bases from V and 2 bases from J; junction bases left unmatched: 8. The CDR3 loop reads CASSEAQGTDSTDTQYF. DNA for the CDR3: TGTGCCAGCAGTGAAGCGCAGGGGACAGATTCCACAGATACGCAGTATTTT.

CDR3 loop: CASSPPGQGYGYTF. CDR3 nucleotide sequence: TGTGCCAGCAGCCCCCCAGGGCAGGGCTATGGCTACACCTTC. The chain has TRBV28 and TRBJ1-2; TRBD1 is a possible D gene (5 bases). V was shortened by 6 bases and J by 4 bases, with 15 bases between the two germline ends. Germline loops: CDR1 MDHEN, CDR2 SYDVKM. There are 14 residues in the CDR3.

The chain uses TRBV11-1 and TRBJ1-1; 7 positions match TRBD1. The germline gives CDR1 SGHAT, CDR2 FQDESV (reference sequence). The length of the CDR3 is 14 residues. The trim removed 1 base at V and 7 bases at J, leaving 6 bases unmatched. The CDR3 bases are TGTGCCAGCAGCTTAGAGACAGGGTGGTATGAAGCTTTCTTT. This encodes CASSLETGWYEAFF.

The chain recombines TRBV7-2 with TRBJ2-1; 8 bases map to TRBD1. J was trimmed by 5 bases and V by 3 bases; bases with no gene match: 3. The CDR3 spans 14 residues. Germline values: CDR1 SGHTA, CDR2 FQGNSA. The DNA for the CDR3 is TGTGCCAGCAGCTTTGTGACAGGGGACAATGAGCAGTTCTTC. Its translation: CASSFVTGDNEQFF.

Ten or more counts support this clone. The chain carries TRBV5-5 and TRBJ2-7; D not resolved. V lost 4 bases to trimming and J lost 0 bases, with 23 bases between them. CDR1 is SGHKS and CDR2 is YYEKEE in the germline V gene (reference sequence). CDR3 length: 18 amino acids. CDR3 DNA sequence: TGTGCCAGCAGCCTGGGTGGTGTCGGCGGATTCCTCTCCTACGAGCAGTACTTC. It codes for CASSLGGVGGFLSYEQYF.

The chain recombines TRBV5-1 with TRBJ2-3; TRBD2 matches 11 bases. CDR3 length equals 16 residues. Germline V gene data show CDR1 as SGHRS and CDR2 as YFSETQ. Trimming at V came to 0 bases and at J to 6 bases, leaving 6 bases not matched to a gene. The CDR3 region is CASSLGLAGGMDTQYF. In DNA form, the CDR3 reads TGCGCCAGCAGCTTGGGCCTAGCGGGAGGAATGGATACGCAGTATTTT.

The V call is TRBV6-5, the J call TRBJ1-2; 8 bases agree with TRBD1. With 0 bases clipped from V and 3 bases from J, the junction kept 3 bases outside the gene matches. Germline CDR1 MNHEY, CDR2 SVGAGI. This CDR3 spans 15 amino acids. In DNA, the CDR3 is TGTGCCAGCAGTTACTCCGGACAGGGTTACTATGGCTACACCTTC. Translating it yields CASSYSGQGYYGYTF.

This sequence joins TRBV2 and TRBJ1-2, with 7 bases identical to TRBD1. V dropped 2 bases and J dropped 9; count of bases not matched to a gene: 9. The CDR3 length is 14 residues. Germline values: CDR1 SNHLY, CDR2 FYNNEI. The CDR3 DNA reads TGTGCCAGCAGTGAACGCTCAGGGGGTGATAGCTACACCTTC. Its translation: CASSERSGGDSYTF.

The V gene is TRBV2, the J gene TRBJ1-1; 9 bases fit TRBD1. CDR3 size: 14 residues. After removal of 1 base from V and 3 bases from J, the junction contained 0 bases not matched to a gene. Germline V CDR1 and CDR2: SNHLY, FYNNEI. CDR3 region: CASSEGTGDTEAFF. DNA for the CDR3: TGTGCCAGCAGTGAAGGGACAGGGGACACTGAAGCTTTCTTT.

The chain recombines TRBV19 with TRBJ2-1, with 10 bases fitting TRBD2. This CDR3 has 16 amino acids. Germline CDR1 reads LNHDA; CDR2 reads SQIVND (reference sequence). Trimming took 5 bases from V and 0 from J; bases not matched to a gene: 4. The CDR3 DNA reads TGTGCCAGTAGTTTTCTAGCGGGAGACTCCTACAATGAGCAGTTCTTC. Its protein is CASSFLAGDSYNEQFF.

The table lists this clone with a count of one. This chain connects TRBV30 to TRBJ2-1; 11 bases fit TRBD2. The germline gives CDR1 GTSNPN, CDR2 SVGIG (reference sequence). The junction had 10 bases not matched to a gene; V was cut back by 0 bases and J by 3 bases. CDR3 length: 18 residues. CDR3 coding DNA: TGTGCCTGGAGTGTACATAGCGGGAGGGCCGGATTCTACAATGAGCAGTTCTTC. Amino acids: CAWSVHSGRAGFYNEQFF.

V and J are TRBV6-6 and TRBJ2-1, with TRBD2 matching 8 bases. Germline assignment: CDR1 MNHNY and CDR2 SVGAGI (reference sequence). V lost 0 bases, J lost 8 bases, and 9 bases stayed unmatched. This CDR3 has 16 residues. The CDR3 is CASSYSNGLAPYEQFF. In DNA form, the CDR3 reads TGTGCCAGCAGTTACTCGAACGGACTAGCCCCGTATGAGCAGTTCTTC.

CDR3 coding DNA: TGTGCCAGCAGCCGAGGATGGGGACAGTTCATAAGCTCCTACGAGCAGTACTTC. It encodes CASSRGWGQFISSYEQYF. The V and J genes are TRBV14 and TRBJ2-7; TRBD1 matches 7 bases. The CDR3 has 18 amino acids. Germline V gene lookup returns CDR1 SGHDN and CDR2 FVKESK. Trimming took 4 bases from V and 0 from J; bases not matched to a gene: 15.

The chain has TRBV28 and TRBJ2-7; TRBD1 matches at 10 bases. The CDR3 length is 14 residues. Germline V gives CDR1 MDHEN, CDR2 SYDVKM. The J segment lost 0 bases and the V segment lost 8 bases, leaving 4 bases of the junction unmatched. This CDR3 is CASCWTGGSYEQYF. For the CDR3, the DNA is TGTGCCAGCTGCTGGACAGGGGGCTCCTACGAGCAGTACTTC.

The sample holds a few counts of this clone. The rearrangement uses TRBV5-6 and TRBJ1-3; unclear D gene. The CDR3 has 13 amino acids. Trimming removed 1 base at V and 8 bases at J, with 10 bases between. CDR1 is SGHDT, CDR2 YYEEEE, per germline. The CDR3 sequence is CASSLPATDTIYF. Written as DNA, the CDR3 is TGTGCCAGCAGCTTGCCCGCTACAGACACCATATATTTT. Full variable domain (outside the CDR3, taken from reference TRBV5-6 and TRBJ1-3): DAGVTQSPTHLIKTRGQQVTLRCSPKSGHDTVSWYQQALGQGPQFIFQYYEEEERQRGNFPDRFSGHQFPNYSSELNVNALLLGDSALYLCASSLPATDTIYFGEGSWLTVV.

This clone was detected once. The chain couples TRBV10-1 to TRBJ2-1; D remains unclear. The V gene lost 3 bases and the J gene lost 9 bases, with 27 bases spanning the gap. CDR1 and CDR2 from the germline V gene are WNHNN and SYGVQD (reference sequence). The CDR3 sequence is 18 residues long. CDR3 residues: CASSEKFSSEFTRFEQFF. Written as DNA, the CDR3 is TGCGCCAGCAGTGAAAAGTTCTCCTCTGAGTTCACGAGGTTTGAGCAGTTCTTC.